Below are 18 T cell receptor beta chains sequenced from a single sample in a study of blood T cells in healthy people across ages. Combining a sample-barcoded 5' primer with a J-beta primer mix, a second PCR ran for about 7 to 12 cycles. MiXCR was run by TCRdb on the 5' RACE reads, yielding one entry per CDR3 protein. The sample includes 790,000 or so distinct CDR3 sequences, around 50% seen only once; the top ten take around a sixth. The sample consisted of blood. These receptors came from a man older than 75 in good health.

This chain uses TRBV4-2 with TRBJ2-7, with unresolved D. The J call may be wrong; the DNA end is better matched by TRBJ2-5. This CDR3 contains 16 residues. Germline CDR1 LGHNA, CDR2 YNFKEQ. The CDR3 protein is CASSQGTSHDRETQYF. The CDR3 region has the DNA TGTGCCAGCAGCCAAGGTACCTCTCACGATAGGGAGACCCAGTACTTC.

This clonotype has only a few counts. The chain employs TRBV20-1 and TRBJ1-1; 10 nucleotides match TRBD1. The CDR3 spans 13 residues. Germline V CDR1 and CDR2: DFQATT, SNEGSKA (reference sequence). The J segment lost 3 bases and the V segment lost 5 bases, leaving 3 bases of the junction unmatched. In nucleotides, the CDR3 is TGCAGTGCTGACAGGGGGCGAGACACTGAAGCTTTCTTT. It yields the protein CSADRGRDTEAFF.

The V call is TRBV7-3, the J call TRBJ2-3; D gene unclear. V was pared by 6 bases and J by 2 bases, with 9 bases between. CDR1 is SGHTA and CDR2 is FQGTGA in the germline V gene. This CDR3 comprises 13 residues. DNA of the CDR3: TGTGCCAGCAGTGGGCATATCACAGATACGCAGTATTTT. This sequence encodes CASSGHITDTQYF. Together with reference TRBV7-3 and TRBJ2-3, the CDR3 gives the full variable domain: GAGVSQTPSNKVTEKGKYVELRCDPISGHTALYWYRQSLGQGPEFLIYFQGTGAADDSGLPNDRFFAVRPEGSVSTLKIQRTERGDSAVYLCASSGHITDTQYFGPGTRLTVL.

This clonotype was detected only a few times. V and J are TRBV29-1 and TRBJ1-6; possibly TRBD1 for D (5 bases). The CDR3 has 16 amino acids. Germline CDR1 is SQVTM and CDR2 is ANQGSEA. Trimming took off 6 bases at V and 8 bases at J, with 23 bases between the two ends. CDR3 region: CSVVLDGDGTYSPLHF. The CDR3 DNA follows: TGCAGCGTCGTGTTGGATGGGGACGGAACGTATTCACCCCTCCACTTT. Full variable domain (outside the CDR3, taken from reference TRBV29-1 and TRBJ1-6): SAVISQKPSRDICQRGTSLTIQCQVDSQVTMMFWYRQQPGQSLTLIATANQGSEATYESGFVIDKFPISRPNLTFSTLTVSNMSPEDSSIYLCSVVLDGDGTYSPLHFGNGTRLTVT.

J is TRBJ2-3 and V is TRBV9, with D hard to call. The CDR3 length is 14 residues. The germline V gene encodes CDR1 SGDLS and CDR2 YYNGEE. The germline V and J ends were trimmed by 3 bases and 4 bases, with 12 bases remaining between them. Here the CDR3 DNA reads TGTGCCAGCAGCGCAGTTGCCGGCGCAGATACGCAGTATTTT. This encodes CASSAVAGADTQYF.

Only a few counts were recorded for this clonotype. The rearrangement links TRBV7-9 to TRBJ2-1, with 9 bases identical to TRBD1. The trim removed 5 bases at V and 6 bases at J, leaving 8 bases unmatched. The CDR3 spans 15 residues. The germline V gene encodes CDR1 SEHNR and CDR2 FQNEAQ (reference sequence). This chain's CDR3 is CASSLTGGYGNEQFF. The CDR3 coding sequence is TGTGCCAGCAGCCTAACAGGGGGCTACGGCAATGAGCAGTTCTTC.

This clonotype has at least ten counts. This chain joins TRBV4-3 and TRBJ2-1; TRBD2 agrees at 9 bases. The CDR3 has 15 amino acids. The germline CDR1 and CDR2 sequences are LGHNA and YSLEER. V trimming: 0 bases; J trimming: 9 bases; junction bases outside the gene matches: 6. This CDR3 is CASSQDVGLAREQFF. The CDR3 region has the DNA TGCGCCAGCAGCCAAGATGTAGGACTAGCGCGTGAGCAGTTCTTC.

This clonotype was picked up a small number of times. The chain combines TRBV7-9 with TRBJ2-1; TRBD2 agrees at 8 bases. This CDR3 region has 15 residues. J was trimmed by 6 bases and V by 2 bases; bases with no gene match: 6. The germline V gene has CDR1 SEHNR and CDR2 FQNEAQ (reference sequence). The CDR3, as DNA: TGTGCCAGCAGCTTATGGACCCGGGAGGGCAATGAGCAGTTCTTC. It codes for CASSLWTREGNEQFF.

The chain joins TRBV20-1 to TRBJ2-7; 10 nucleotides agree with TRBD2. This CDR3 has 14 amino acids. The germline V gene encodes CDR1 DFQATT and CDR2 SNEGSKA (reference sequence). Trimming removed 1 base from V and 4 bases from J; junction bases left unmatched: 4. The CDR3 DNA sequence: TGCAGTGCTAGAGGCCTAGCGGGAGTTTACGAGCAGTACTTC. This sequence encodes CSARGLAGVYEQYF.

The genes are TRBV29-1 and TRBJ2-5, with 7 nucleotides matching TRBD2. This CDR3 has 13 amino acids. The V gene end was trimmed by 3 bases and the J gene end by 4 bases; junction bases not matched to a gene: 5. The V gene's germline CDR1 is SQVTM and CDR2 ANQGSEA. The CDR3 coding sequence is TGCAGCGTTGACCCGGGACTACGAGAGACCCAGTACTTC. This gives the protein CSVDPGLRETQYF.

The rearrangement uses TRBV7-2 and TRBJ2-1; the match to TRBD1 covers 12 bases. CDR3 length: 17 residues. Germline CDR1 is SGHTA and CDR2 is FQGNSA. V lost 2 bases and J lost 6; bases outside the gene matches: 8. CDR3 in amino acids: CASSLTRAGQGANEQFF. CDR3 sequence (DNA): TGTGCCAGCAGCTTAACCCGAGCGGGACAGGGGGCCAATGAGCAGTTCTTC.

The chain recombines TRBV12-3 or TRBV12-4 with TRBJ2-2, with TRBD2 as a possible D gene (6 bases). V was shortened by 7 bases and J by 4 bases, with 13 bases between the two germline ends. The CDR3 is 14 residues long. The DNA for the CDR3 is TGTGCCAGCAAACTAGCCGAGGGCACCGGGGAGCTGTTTTTT. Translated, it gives CASKLAEGTGELFF.

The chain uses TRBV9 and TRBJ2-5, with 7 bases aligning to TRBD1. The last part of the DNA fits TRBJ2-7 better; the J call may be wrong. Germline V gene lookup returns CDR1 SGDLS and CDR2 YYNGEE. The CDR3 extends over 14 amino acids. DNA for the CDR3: TGTGCCAGCAGCGCAACCGGGACAGAGGACGAGCAGTACTTC. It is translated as CASSATGTEDEQYF.

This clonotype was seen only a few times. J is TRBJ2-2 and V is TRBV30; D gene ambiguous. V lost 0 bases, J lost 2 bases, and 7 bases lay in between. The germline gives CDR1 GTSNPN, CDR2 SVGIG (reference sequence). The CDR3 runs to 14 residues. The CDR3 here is CAWSVLRNTGELFF. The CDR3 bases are TGTGCCTGGAGTGTACTAAGAAACACCGGGGAGCTGTTTTTT.

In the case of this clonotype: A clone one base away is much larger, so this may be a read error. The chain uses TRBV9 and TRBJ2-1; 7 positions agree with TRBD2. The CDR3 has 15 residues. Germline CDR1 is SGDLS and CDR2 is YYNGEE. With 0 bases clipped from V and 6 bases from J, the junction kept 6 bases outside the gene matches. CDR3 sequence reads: CASSVASGERNEQFF. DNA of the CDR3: TGTGCCAGCAGCGTAGCTAGCGGAGAACGCAATGAGCAGTTCTTC.

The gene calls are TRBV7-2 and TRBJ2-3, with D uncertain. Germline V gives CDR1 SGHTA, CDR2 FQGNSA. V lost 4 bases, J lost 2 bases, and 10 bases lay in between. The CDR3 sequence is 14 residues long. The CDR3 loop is CASSSVAFTDTQYF. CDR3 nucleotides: TGTGCCAGCAGCTCAGTAGCTTTCACAGATACGCAGTATTTT.

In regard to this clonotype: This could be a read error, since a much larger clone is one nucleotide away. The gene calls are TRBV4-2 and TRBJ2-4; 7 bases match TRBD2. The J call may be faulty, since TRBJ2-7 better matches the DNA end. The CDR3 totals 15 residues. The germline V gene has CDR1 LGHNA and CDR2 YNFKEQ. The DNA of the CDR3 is TGTGCCAGCAGCCAAGACGGGGCGGGGGACTACGAGCAGTACTTC. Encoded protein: CASSQDGAGDYEQYF.

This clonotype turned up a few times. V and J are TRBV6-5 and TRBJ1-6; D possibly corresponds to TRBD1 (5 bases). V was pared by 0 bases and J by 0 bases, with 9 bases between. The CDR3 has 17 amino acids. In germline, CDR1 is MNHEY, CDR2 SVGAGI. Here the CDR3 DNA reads TGTGCCAGCAGTTACTCGGGGCGGAGCTCCTATAATTCACCCCTCCACTTT. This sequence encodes CASSYSGRSSYNSPLHF.